The entry that follows covers one TCR beta chain sequence. Its antigen is not known. Assay: immunoSEQ multiplex PCR; the TCRdb copy retains only in-frame clones and omits some. The sample holds about 1.1 million clones, approximately 77% seen once. V shed 5 bases, J shed 5 bases, and the junction held 13 bases outside the gene matches. In germline, CDR1 is WNHNN, CDR2 SYGVQD (reference sequence). This CDR3 contains 17 residues. The data stem from a study of shared clonotypes between healthy human individuals. Study findings and constraints: Larger estimated richness was generally seen in naive subsets than in memory subsets.

This chain links TRBV10-1 with TRBJ2-1; 9 nucleotides line up with TRBD2. The source material was memory CD4+ T cells from PBMCs. The sample's subset: CD45RA-negative fraction. The TCR originated in a man between 18 and 29 years old in good health. Some clones in this sample may be carry-over from other donors' samples. Here the CDR3 DNA reads TGCGCCAGCAGTTACAACAGGGCCCTAGCGGGGAACAATGAGCAGTTCTTC. This gives the protein CASSYNRALAGNNEQFF.